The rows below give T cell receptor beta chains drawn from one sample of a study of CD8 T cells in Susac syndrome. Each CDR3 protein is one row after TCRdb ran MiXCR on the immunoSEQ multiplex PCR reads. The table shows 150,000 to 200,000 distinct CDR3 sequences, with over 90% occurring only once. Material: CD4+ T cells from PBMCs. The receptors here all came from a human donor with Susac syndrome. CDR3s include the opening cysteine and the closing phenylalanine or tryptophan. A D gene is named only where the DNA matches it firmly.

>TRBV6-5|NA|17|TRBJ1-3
CASSYSGSSGGGNTIYF
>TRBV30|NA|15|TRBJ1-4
CAWSVLVGSNEKLFF
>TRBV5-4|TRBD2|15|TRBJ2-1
CASRLAGGRRNEQFF
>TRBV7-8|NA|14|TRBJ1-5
CASSLEVVWGTQHF
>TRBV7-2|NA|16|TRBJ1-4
CASSPRHGPPEEKLFF
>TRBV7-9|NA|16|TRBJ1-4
CASSLFRGPPNEKLFF
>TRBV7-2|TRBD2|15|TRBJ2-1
CASRAGLAGVREQFF
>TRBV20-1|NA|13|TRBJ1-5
CSARDRRGQPQHF
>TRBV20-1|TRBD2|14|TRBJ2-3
CSADLAENTDTQYF
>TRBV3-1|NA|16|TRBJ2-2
CASSQYLRVGTGELFF
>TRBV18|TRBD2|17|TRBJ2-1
CASSPPAVAGPQREQFF
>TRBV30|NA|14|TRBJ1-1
CAWSPGLQNTEAFF
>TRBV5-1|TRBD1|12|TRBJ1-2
CASSLQGDGYTF
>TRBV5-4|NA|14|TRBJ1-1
CASSLGAGNTEAFF
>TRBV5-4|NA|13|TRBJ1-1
CASSFRRDTEAFF
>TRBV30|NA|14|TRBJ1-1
CAWTLGMLNTEAFF
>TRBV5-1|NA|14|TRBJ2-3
CASSSRGDTDTQYF
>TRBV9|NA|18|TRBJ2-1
CASSVGGFRSPTYNEQFF
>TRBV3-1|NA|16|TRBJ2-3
CASSQAYRGGGSTQYF
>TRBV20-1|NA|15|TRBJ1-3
CSASGDNVFGNTIYF
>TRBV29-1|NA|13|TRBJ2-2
CSVEGVLTGELFF
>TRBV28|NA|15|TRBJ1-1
CASSAPGGRNTEAFF
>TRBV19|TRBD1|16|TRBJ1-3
CASSPRTGASGNTIYF
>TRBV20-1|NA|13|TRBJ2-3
CSARIRLGDTQYF
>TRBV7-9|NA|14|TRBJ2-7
CASSSTGGVYEQYF
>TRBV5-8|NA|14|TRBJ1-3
CASRRDISGNTIYF
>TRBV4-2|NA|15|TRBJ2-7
CASSQGGWGDYEQYF
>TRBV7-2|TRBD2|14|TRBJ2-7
CASLTTSGSYEQYF
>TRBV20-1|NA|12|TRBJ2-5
CSASGDQETQYF
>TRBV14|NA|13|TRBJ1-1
CASSQEMNTEAFF
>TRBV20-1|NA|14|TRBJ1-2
CSAMPRGLVRGYTF
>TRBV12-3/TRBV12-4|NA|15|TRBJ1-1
CASSSQTLTQGEAFF
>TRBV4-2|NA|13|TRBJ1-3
CASSQISGNTIYF
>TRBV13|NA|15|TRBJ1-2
CASSSWTPGDYGYTF